The rows below give T cell receptor beta chains drawn from one sample of a study of CD8 T cells in Susac syndrome. Each CDR3 protein is one row after TCRdb ran MiXCR on the immunoSEQ multiplex PCR reads. The sample has more than 110,000 distinct CDR3 sequences; roughly 94% are singletons. Source material: CD4+ T cells from PBMCs. These receptor sequences come from a human donor with Susac syndrome. The CDR3 runs from the conserved cysteine through the conserved F or W. D genes are given only for firm matches. Clone size, where shown, is once, few, many, or a class for clones that have expanded.

d_call	v_call	j_call	clone_size	cdr3_nt	cdr3_aa
TRBD1	TRBV20-1	TRBJ1-5	once	TGCAGTGCTGCCGACAGGGAAAGCAATCAGCCCCAGCATTTT	CSAADRESNQPQHF
TRBD1	TRBV7-9	TRBJ2-7	-	TGTGCCAGCAGCCAAGACAGGGGCATTAAGTACGAGCAGTACTTC	CASSQDRGIKYEQYF
-	TRBV7-2	TRBJ2-3	-	TGTGCCAGCAGCTTAGTCGAGTTTAGCACAGATACGCAGTATTTT	CASSLVEFSTDTQYF
-	TRBV12-5	TRBJ1-3	-	TGTGCTAGTGGTTCCGGCAGGTGGTCTGGAAACACCATATATTTT	CASGSGRWSGNTIYF
TRBD1	TRBV24-1	TRBJ2-1	-	TGTGCCACCAGTGATTGGGGGACAGGGTTGGACAATGAGCAGTTCTTC	CATSDWGTGLDNEQFF
-	TRBV7-9	TRBJ2-7	once	TGTGCCAGCAGCTTGGAGGGTCTCAACTACGAGCAGTACTTC	CASSLEGLNYEQYF
-	TRBV29-1	TRBJ1-2	-	TGCAGCGCCCAAGGGGCCCTCGACACTAACTATGGCTACACCTTC	CSAQGALDTNYGYTF
-	TRBV6-6	TRBJ2-7	-	TGTGCCAGCAGTTCCCCTCCGGCTTACGAGCAGTACTTC	CASSSPPAYEQYF
-	TRBV12-3/TRBV12-4	TRBJ1-5	-	TGTGCCAGCAGTTTTAGCCAGGGGAATCAGCCCCAGCATTTT	CASSFSQGNQPQHF
-	TRBV9	TRBJ2-5	once	TGTGCCAGCAGCGTAGTGAGCGGAGAGAGTGTGACCCAGTACTTC	CASSVVSGESVTQYF
TRBD1	TRBV29-1	TRBJ1-1	-	TGCAGCGCTGGTCGGGAACAGGGGGCGTCTGAAGCTTTCTTT	CSAGREQGASEAFF
TRBD2	TRBV7-2	TRBJ2-1	once	TGTGCCAGCAGCTTAGAGGGGACTAGCGGGAGTGAGCAGTTCTTC	CASSLEGTSGSEQFF
-	TRBV20-1	TRBJ1-5	-	TGCAGTGTGCGTACCGGGGGGGATCAGCCCCAGCATTTT	CSVRTGGDQPQHF
-	TRBV11-2	TRBJ2-5	few	TGTGCCAGCGGCCATGGAGAGACCCAGTACTTC	CASGHGETQYF
TRBD1	TRBV20-1	TRBJ1-2	-	TGCAGTGCTAGAGCTCCCGGACAGGGACATGGCTACACCTTC	CSARAPGQGHGYTF
-	TRBV7-8	TRBJ2-7	-	TGTGCCAGCAGCTTAGCCGGTTACTACGAGCAGTACTTC	CASSLAGYYEQYF
-	TRBV7-8	TRBJ2-1	-	TGTGCCAGCAGCAGGAGGTCGGGGGCGGGGAGTGAGCAGTTCTTC	CASSRRSGAGSEQFF
-	TRBV5-6	TRBJ1-5	-	TGTGCCAGCAGCTTTGGGAATCAGCCCCAGCATTTT	CASSFGNQPQHF
-	TRBV7-2	TRBJ2-5	-	TGTGCCAGCAGCTTAGAACGGAAAGAGACCCAGTACTTC	CASSLERKETQYF
-	TRBV30	TRBJ2-2	-	TGTGCCAGCCAATCGCGGGGGCCCGGGGAGCTGTTTTTT	CASQSRGPGELFF
TRBD2	TRBV20-1	TRBJ2-5	-	TGCAGTGTTGGGGCGGGGAGGGGAGAGACCCAGTACTTC	CSVGAGRGETQYF
TRBD1	TRBV7-8	TRBJ1-6	-	TGTGCCAGCAGCCCGCGGATGACAGGGGGCTCCGGGAATTCACCCCTCCACTTT	CASSPRMTGGSGNSPLHF
TRBD2	TRBV6-5	TRBJ2-2	-	TGTGCCAGCAGTTACTCTCTAGCGGGAGACGCCGGGGAGCTGTTTTTT	CASSYSLAGDAGELFF
-	TRBV5-6	TRBJ2-1	-	TGTGCCAGCAGCTTGGAGGGGGTGGATTTATTTGTCAATGAGCAGTTCTTC	CASSLEGVDLFVNEQFF
TRBD1	TRBV2	TRBJ2-2	-	TGTGCCAGCGGAGGGACAGGGAGAAACACCGGGGAGCTGTTTTTT	CASGGTGRNTGELFF
-	TRBV15	TRBJ1-3	-	TGTGCCACCAGCAGAGAACATGCCTCTGGAAACACCATATATTTT	CATSREHASGNTIYF
TRBD2	TRBV4-3	TRBJ2-1	once	TGCGCCAGCAGCCAAGAGGTTCTAGCGGGGGAGCAGTTCTTC	CASSQEVLAGEQFF
TRBD2	TRBV11-2	TRBJ2-1	few	TGTGCCAGCAGCTTAGATCGGGGGACTAGAGAGTTCTTC	CASSLDRGTREFF
-	TRBV4-1	TRBJ2-5	-	TGCGCCAGCAGCCGGGTGGGGGGCCAGGAGACCCAGTACTTC	CASSRVGGQETQYF
-	TRBV15	TRBJ2-7	-	TGTGCCACCAGCAGCACCGGGACTGCCTACGAGCAGTACTTC	CATSSTGTAYEQYF
-	TRBV10-2	TRBJ1-5	-	TGCGCCAGCAGTGAGGGGCGGCAGACGTCCCAGCATTTT	CASSEGRQTSQHF
-	TRBV12-3/TRBV12-4	TRBJ2-5	-	TGTGCCAGCAGTTTCCAGGGTCGGGAGACCCAGTACTTC	CASSFQGRETQYF